This TCR beta chain was found in a study of T cells in Graves' hyperthyroidism and ophthalmopathy. Notes on the study in general: The model anticipated ophthalmopathy a median about six months pre-onset.

The TCR beta CDR3 regions underwent amplification using RNA transcripts as the source. The TCR CDR3 was amplified in a first-round RT-PCR using the HTBI primer set. One entry per CDR3 protein results from TCRdb running MiXCR on the multiplex PCR reads. The sample consists of a few hundred thousand distinct CDR3 sequences, 15% of them appearing once. The ends lost 6 bases at V and 5 bases at J; junction bases unmatched: 4. Germline CDR1 and CDR2: LNHDA and SQIVND (reference sequence). The CDR3 is 13 amino acids. PBMCs were obtained from 7.5 to 10 ml fresh peripheral blood. A few counts support this clonotype. As yet, its antigen is unknown.

This sequence was found in a woman in her twenties or thirties with Graves' hyperthyroidism. Sequencing was carried out using blood. The chain has TRBV19 and TRBJ2-4; 7 bases fit TRBD1. The CDR3 DNA reads TGTGCCAGTAGGGACGGACAGGAAAACATTCAGTACTTC. This encodes CASRDGQENIQYF.